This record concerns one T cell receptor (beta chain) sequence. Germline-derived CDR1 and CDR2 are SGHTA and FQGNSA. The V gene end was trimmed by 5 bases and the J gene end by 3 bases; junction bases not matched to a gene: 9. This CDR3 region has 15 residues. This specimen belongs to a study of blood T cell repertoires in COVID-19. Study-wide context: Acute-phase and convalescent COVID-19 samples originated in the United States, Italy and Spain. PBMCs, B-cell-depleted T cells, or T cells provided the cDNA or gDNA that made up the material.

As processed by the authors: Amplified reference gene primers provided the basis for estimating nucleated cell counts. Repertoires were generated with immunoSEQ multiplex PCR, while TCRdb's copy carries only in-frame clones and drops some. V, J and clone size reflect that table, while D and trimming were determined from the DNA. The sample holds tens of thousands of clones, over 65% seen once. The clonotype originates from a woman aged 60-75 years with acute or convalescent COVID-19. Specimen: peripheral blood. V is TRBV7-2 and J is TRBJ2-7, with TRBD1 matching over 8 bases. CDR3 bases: TGTGCCAGCAGCCCCCAACCAGGGGGCTTCTACGAGCAGTACTTC. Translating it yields CASSPQPGGFYEQYF.